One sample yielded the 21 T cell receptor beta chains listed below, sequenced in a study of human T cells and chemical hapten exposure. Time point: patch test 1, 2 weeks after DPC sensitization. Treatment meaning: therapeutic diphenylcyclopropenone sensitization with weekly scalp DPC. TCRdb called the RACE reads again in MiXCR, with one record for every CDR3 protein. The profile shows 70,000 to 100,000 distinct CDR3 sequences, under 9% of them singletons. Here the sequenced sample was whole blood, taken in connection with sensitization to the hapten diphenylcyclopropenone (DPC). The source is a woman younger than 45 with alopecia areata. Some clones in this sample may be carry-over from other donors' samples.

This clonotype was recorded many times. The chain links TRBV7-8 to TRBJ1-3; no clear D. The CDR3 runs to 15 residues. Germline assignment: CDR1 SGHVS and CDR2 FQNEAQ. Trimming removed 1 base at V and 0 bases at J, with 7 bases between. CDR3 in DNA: TGTGCCAGCAGCTTAGGGAGATCCTCTGGAAACACCATATATTTT. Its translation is CASSLGRSSGNTIYF.

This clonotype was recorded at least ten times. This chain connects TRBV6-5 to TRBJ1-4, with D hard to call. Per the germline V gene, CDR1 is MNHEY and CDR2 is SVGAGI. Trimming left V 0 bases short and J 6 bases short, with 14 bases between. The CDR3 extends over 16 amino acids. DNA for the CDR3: TGTGCCAGCAGTTACTCGCTGACCGGTAGTTATGAAAAACTGTTTTTT. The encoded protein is CASSYSLTGSYEKLFF.

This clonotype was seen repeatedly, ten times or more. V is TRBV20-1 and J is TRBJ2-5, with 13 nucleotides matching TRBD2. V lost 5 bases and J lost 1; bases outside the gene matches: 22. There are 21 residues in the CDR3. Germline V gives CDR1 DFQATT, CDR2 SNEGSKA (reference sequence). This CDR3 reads CSAPPHTLAGGPLRVQETQYF. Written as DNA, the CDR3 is TGCAGTGCTCCTCCCCATACACTAGCGGGGGGGCCTTTACGCGTCCAAGAGACCCAGTACTTC.

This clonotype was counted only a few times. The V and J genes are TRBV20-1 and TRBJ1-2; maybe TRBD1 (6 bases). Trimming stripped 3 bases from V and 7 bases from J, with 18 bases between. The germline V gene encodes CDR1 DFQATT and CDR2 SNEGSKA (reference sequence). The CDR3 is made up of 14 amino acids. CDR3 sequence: CSARLQGAYSGYTF. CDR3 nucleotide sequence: TGCAGTGCTAGGTTACAGGGAGCGTATAGTGGCTACACCTTC.

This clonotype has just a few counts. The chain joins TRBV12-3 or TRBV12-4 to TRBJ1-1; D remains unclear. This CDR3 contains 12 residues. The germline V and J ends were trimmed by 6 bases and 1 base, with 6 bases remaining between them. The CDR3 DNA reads TGTGCCAGCAGAGAGTGGAACACTGAAGCTTTCTTT. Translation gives CASREWNTEAFF.

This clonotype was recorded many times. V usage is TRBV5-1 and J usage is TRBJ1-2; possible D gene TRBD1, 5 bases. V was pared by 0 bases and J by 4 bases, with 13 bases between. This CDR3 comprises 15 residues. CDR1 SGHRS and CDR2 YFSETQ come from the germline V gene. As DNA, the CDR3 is TGCGCCAGCAGCTTGGCCGACAGCTCGATCTATGGCTACACCTTC. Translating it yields CASSLADSSIYGYTF.

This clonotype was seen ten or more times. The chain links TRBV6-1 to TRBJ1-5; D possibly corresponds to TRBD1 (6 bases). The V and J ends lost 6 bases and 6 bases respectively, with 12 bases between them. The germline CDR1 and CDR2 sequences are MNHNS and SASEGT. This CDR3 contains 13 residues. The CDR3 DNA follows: TGTGCCAGCAGGGCGACAGGATTTCAGCCCCAGCATTTT. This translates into CASRATGFQPQHF.

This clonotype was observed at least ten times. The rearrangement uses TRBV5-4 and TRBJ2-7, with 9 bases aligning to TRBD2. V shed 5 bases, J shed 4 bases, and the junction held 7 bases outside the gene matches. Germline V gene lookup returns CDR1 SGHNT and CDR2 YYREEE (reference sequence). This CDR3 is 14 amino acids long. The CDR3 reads CASSYGLAPYEQYF. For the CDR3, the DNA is TGTGCCAGCAGTTACGGACTAGCGCCTTACGAGCAGTACTTC. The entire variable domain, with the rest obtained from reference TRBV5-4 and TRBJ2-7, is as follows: ETGVTQSPTHLIKTRGQQVTLRCSSQSGHNTVSWYQQALGQGPQFIFQYYREEENGRGNFPPRFSGLQFPNYSSELNVNALELDDSALYLCASSYGLAPYEQYFGPGTRLTVT.

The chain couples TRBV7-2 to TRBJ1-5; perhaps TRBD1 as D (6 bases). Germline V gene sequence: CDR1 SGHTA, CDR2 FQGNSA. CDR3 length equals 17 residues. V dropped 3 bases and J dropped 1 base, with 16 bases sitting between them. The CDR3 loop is CASSFARDKLSNQPQHF. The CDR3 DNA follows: TGTGCCAGCAGCTTTGCACGGGACAAACTAAGCAATCAGCCCCAGCATTTT.

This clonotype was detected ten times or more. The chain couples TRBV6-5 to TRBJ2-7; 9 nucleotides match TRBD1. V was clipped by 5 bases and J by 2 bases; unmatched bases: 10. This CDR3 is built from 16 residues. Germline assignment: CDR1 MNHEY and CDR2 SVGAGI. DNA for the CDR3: TGTGCCAGCAGTCGCCAACAGGGGGCTCGGACCTACGAGCAGTACTTC. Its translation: CASSRQQGARTYEQYF.

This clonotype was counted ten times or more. CDR3 sequence (DNA): TGCGCCAGCAGCTTTAATCAAGGGCCCACAGATACGCAGTATTTT. It encodes CASSFNQGPTDTQYF. The chain is built from TRBV5-1 and TRBJ2-3; no clear D. The CDR3 loop spans 15 amino acids. Germline CDR1 reads SGHRS; CDR2 reads YFSETQ. V shed 2 bases and J shed 2 bases, with 12 bases lying between them.

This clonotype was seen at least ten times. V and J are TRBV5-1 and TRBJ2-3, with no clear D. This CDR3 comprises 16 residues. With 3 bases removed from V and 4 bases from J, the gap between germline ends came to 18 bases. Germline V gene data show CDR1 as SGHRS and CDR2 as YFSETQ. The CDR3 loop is CASSSPTVYRADTQYF. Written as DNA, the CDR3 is TGCGCCAGCAGCTCTCCGACTGTTTATCGGGCAGATACGCAGTATTTT. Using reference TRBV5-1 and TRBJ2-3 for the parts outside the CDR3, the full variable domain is KAGVTQTPRYLIKTRGQQVTLSCSPISGHRSVSWYQQTPGQGLQFLFEYFSETQRNKGNFPGRFSGRQFSNSRSEMNVSTLELGDSALYLCASSSPTVYRADTQYFGPGTRLTVL.

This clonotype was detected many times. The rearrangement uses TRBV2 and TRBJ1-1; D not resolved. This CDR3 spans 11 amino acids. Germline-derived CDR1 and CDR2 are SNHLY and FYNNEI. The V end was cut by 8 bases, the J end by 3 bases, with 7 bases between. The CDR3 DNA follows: TGTGCCAGCCTCCTAGACACTGAAGCTTTCTTT. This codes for CASLLDTEAFF.

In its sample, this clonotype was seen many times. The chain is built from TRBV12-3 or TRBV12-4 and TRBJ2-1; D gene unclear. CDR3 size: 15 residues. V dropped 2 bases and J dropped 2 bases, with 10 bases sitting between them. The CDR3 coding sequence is TGTGCCAGCAGTTTACGAATCGACGCCTACAATGAGCAGTTCTTC. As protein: CASSLRIDAYNEQFF.

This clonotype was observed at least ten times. The CDR3 coding sequence is TGTGCCAGCTCGCCAGGGGGTGAGAATTCACCCCTCCACTTT. It codes for CASSPGGENSPLHF. The V gene is TRBV18, the J gene TRBJ1-6, with 7 nucleotides matching TRBD1. Per the germline V gene, CDR1 is KGHSH and CDR2 is LQKENI. V lost 6 bases and J lost 7; bases outside the gene matches: 6. The CDR3 totals 14 residues.

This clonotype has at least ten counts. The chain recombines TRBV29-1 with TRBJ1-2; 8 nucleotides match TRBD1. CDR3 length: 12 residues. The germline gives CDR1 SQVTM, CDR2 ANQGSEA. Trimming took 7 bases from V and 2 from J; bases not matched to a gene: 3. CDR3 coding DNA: TGCAGCGCGCGGACAGGGAACTATGGCTACACCTTC. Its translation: CSARTGNYGYTF.

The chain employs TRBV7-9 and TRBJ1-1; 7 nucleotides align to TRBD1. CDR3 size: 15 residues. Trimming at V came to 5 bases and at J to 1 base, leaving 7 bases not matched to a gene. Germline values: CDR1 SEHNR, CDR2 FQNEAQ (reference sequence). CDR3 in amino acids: CASSPPTGKNTEAFF. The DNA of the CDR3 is TGTGCCAGCAGCCCGCCGACAGGGAAGAACACTGAAGCTTTCTTT. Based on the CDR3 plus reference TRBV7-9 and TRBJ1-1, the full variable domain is DTGVSQNPRHKITKRGQNVTFRCDPISEHNRLYWYRQTLGQGPEFLTYFQNEAQLEKSRLLSDRFSAERPKGSFSTLEIQRTEQGDSAMYLCASSPPTGKNTEAFFGQGTRLTVV.

CDR3: CASSVGVSTDTQYF. In nucleotides, the CDR3 is TGCGCCAGCAGCGTGGGAGTCAGCACAGATACGCAGTATTTT. The chain employs TRBV5-1 and TRBJ2-3; D might be TRBD2 (5 bases). This CDR3 comprises 14 residues. Per germline, CDR1 SGHRS and CDR2 YFSETQ. Trimming shortened V by 4 bases and J by 0 bases, and 9 bases separated the two germline ends.

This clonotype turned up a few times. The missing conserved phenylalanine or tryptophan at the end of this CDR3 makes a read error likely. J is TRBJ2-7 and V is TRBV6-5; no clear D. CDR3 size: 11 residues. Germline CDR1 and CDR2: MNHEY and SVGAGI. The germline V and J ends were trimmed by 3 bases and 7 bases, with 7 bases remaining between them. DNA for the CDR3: TGTGCCAGCAGTTATCTCGGGGAGCAGTACTTA. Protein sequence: CASSYLGEQYL.

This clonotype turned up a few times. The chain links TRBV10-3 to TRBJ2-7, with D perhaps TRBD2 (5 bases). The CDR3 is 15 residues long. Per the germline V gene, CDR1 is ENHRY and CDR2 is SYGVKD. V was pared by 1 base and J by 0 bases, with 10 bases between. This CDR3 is CAISEFLGDSYEQYF. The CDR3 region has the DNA TGTGCCATCAGTGAGTTCCTCGGGGACTCCTACGAGCAGTACTTC.

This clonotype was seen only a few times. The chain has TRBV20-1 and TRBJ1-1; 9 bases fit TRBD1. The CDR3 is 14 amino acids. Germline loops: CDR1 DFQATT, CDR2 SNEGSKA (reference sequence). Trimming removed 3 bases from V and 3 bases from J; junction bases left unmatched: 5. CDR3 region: CSARDRGEDTEAFF. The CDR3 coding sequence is TGCAGTGCTAGGGACAGGGGTGAGGACACTGAAGCTTTCTTT.